Listed below are T cell receptor beta chains from one sample, sequenced in a study of graft-versus-host responses after intestinal transplantation. No antigen is known for these receptors. Clones were sequenced by immunoSEQ multiplex PCR, and TCRdb holds only the in-frame ones, with some missing. The sample contains 80,000 to 90,000 clones, approximately 87% of which appear only once. The source was unstimulated CD4+ T cells sorted from spleen or lymph node cells, collected before intestinal transplant. These receptor sequences come from a human donor who received an intestinal transplant. The CDR3 runs from the conserved cysteine through the conserved F or W. D genes are given only for firm matches. Not every row has a clone size; where given, it reads once, few, many or a size class.

d_gene	v_gene	abundance	j_gene	CDR3aa	CDR3nt
NA	TRBV5-1	NA	TRBJ1-1	CASSYGGGTEAFF	TGCGCCAGCAGCTACGGGGGTGGCACTGAAGCTTTCTTT
NA	TRBV7-9	NA	TRBJ1-1	CASSLSRGNTEAFF	TGTGCCAGCAGCTTGTCGCGGGGCAACACTGAAGCTTTCTTT
TRBD2	TRBV5-1	NA	TRBJ2-3	CASSLGLAGGFGTQYF	TGCGCCAGCAGCTTGGGACTAGCGGGGGGGTTCGGTACGCAGTATTTT
NA	TRBV6-5	once	TRBJ1-2	CASSYNDAPGGYGYTF	TGTGCCAGCAGTTACAACGACGCTCCGGGAGGCTATGGCTACACCTTC
TRBD1	TRBV7-2	few	TRBJ1-6	CASSQVGTGSSPLHF	TGTGCCAGCAGCCAGGTTGGGACAGGGAGCTCACCCCTCCACTTT
NA	TRBV14	once	TRBJ2-3	CASSQGFGSVTDTQYF	TGTGCCAGCAGCCAAGGATTTGGCAGTGTTACAGATACGCAGTATTTT
NA	TRBV7-3	NA	TRBJ1-6	CASSYDGTYNSPLHF	TGTGCCAGCAGCTACGACGGGACTTATAATTCACCCCTCCACTTT
TRBD1	TRBV5-6	NA	TRBJ2-7	CASSLRDRGRRTYEQYF	TGTGCCAGCAGCTTGCGAGACAGGGGGCGAAGAACCTACGAGCAGTACTTC
NA	TRBV2	NA	TRBJ2-3	CASSVRRGPPTQYF	TGTGCCAGCAGTGTCCGGCGGGGCCCACCTACGCAGTATTTT
NA	TRBV18	NA	TRBJ1-1	CASSPPGLRNTEAFF	TGTGCCAGCTCACCGCCGGGACTCAGGAACACTGAAGCTTTCTTT
TRBD1	TRBV9	NA	TRBJ1-1	CASSVTGSPNTEAFF	TGTGCCAGCAGCGTGACAGGGTCTCCGAACACTGAAGCTTTCTTT
TRBD1	TRBV18	NA	TRBJ2-5	CASSPGTGPQETQYF	TGTGCCAGCTCACCCGGGACAGGGCCCCAAGAGACCCAGTACTTC
NA	TRBV2	NA	TRBJ1-6	CASSLETVGSYNSPLHF	TGTGCCAGCAGCCTCGAGACAGTAGGTTCCTATAATTCACCCCTCCACTTT
TRBD1	TRBV4-2	NA	TRBJ1-2	CASSQDPGQGDYGYTF	TGTGCCAGCAGCCAAGATCCGGGACAGGGTGACTATGGCTACACCTTC
NA	TRBV2	NA	TRBJ1-5	CASSEGDSRNQPQHF	TGTGCCAGCAGTGAAGGCGACAGCCGCAATCAGCCCCAGCATTTT
NA	TRBV7-9	NA	TRBJ2-7	CASSRGSGKPTYEQYF	TGTGCCAGCAGTCGTGGTTCGGGGAAACCCACCTACGAGCAGTACTTC
TRBD1	TRBV10-2	NA	TRBJ1-2	CASRAGTGLNYGYTF	TGCGCCAGCAGAGCCGGGACAGGACTTAACTATGGCTACACCTTC
NA	TRBV6-6	NA	TRBJ1-5	CASSPGGRDNQPQHF	TGTGCCAGCAGCCCAGGAGGACGGGACAATCAGCCCCAGCATTTT
NA	TRBV10-2	NA	TRBJ1-2	CASSTGPNYGYTF	TGCGCCAGCAGTACAGGCCCCAACTATGGCTACACCTTC
NA	TRBV28	NA	TRBJ1-5	CASSLGGLDNQPQHF	TGTGCCAGCAGTTTAGGAGGGTTGGACAATCAGCCCCAGCATTTT
NA	TRBV6-5	NA	TRBJ1-2	CASIPTGSYGYTF	TGTGCCAGCATCCCGACGGGGAGCTATGGCTACACCTTC
NA	TRBV18	NA	TRBJ2-7	CASSPVGVHEQYF	TGTGCCAGCTCACCGGTCGGTGTCCACGAGCAGTACTTC
TRBD2	TRBV2	NA	TRBJ2-5	CASGSLAGVGETQYF	TGTGCCAGCGGTTCCCTAGCGGGGGTGGGGGAGACCCAGTACTTC